Listed here are 21 T cell receptor beta chains from one sample, sequenced in a study of cytomegalovirus exposure and HLA in healthy donors. 60 Vbeta and 13 Jbeta primers were used in PCR. The table came from immunoSEQ multiplex PCR; TCRdb's copy has only in-frame clones and leaves some out. This sample lists roughly 120,000 clones; its ten largest clones have roughly 2.7%. Sequencing used PBMCs. Receptor source: a young man in good health and CMV-seronegative.

V gene TRBV28 combines with J gene TRBJ2-7; 7 bases are shared with TRBD1. Germline V gene data show CDR1 as MDHEN and CDR2 as SYDVKM. Unmatched junction bases numbered 3, after V lost 2 bases and J lost 2 bases. The CDR3 consists of 14 residues. As DNA, the CDR3 is TGTGCCAGCAGTTTAATTACAGGGGCCTACGAGCAGTACTTC. It yields the protein CASSLITGAYEQYF.

The V call is TRBV28, the J call TRBJ2-7; D not certain. In germline, CDR1 is MDHEN, CDR2 SYDVKM. CDR3 length: 10 residues. V lost 6 bases and J 5 bases, leaving 5 bases between the germline ends. In DNA, the CDR3 is TGTGCCAGCAGCCTAAACGAGCAGTACTTC. Residues: CASSLNEQYF.

V gene TRBV19 combines with J gene TRBJ1-1; TRBD1 matches 7 bases. The CDR3 consists of 13 residues. Germline trimming cut 5 bases from V and 4 bases from J; bases unmatched to any gene: 4. Looked up from germline, CDR1 is LNHDA and CDR2 is SQIVND (reference sequence). In DNA form, the CDR3 reads TGTGCCAGTAGTTCTCAGGGGGGCACTGAAGCTTTCTTT. It specifies CASSSQGGTEAFF.

CDR3 nucleotide sequence: TGTGCCAGCAGCTTTTTGAGCGGGTCCTACAATGAGCAGTTCTTC. Translating it yields CASSFLSGSYNEQFF. This chain uses TRBV7-8 with TRBJ2-1, with D perhaps TRBD2 (6 bases). Trimming shortened V by 3 bases and J by 1 base, and 10 bases separated the two germline ends. CDR3 length equals 15 residues. CDR1 and CDR2 from the germline V gene are SGHVS and FQNEAQ.

V and J are TRBV4-1 and TRBJ2-1; 8 nucleotides align to TRBD2. With 3 bases clipped from V and 8 bases from J, the junction kept 6 bases outside the gene matches. The CDR3 consists of 14 residues. Per germline, CDR1 MGHRA and CDR2 YSYEKL. CDR3 nucleotide sequence: TGCGCCAGCAGCCATAGCGGGATAACCCATGAGCAGTTCTTC. Translating it yields CASSHSGITHEQFF.

The J gene is TRBJ2-5, the V gene TRBV10-3; 9 nucleotides agree with TRBD1. The closer fit of TRBJ2-7 to the DNA end suggests the J call may be wrong. Germline CDR1 reads ENHRY; CDR2 reads SYGVKD. The CDR3 has 14 amino acids. CDR3 in DNA: TGTGCCATCAGATCACAGGGGGCCGCCTACGAGCAGTACTTC. It translates to CAIRSQGAAYEQYF.

V usage is TRBV19 and J usage is TRBJ1-1, with 9 bases lining up with TRBD1. V was clipped by 3 bases and J by 4 bases; unmatched bases: 0. Germline-derived CDR1 and CDR2 are LNHDA and SQIVND (reference sequence). This CDR3 comprises 13 residues. As DNA, the CDR3 is TGTGCCAGTAGTATGACAGGGGGCACTGAAGCTTTCTTT. Translated, it gives CASSMTGGTEAFF.

The chain carries TRBV19 and TRBJ2-6, with D unresolved. CDR3 length: 19 residues. Germline assignment: CDR1 LNHDA and CDR2 SQIVND (reference sequence). The ends were cut back, 6 bases at V and 0 bases at J, with 21 bases in the middle. The CDR3 bases are TGTGCCAGTAGCGGGTGGTTACGCACCACCACCTCTGGGGCCAACGTCCTGACTTTC. It is translated as CASSGWLRTTTSGANVLTF.

This chain joins TRBV5-6 and TRBJ1-4; TRBD1 aligns across 7 bases. Germline V gene data show CDR1 as SGHDT and CDR2 as YYEEEE. This CDR3 has 15 residues. The junction had 7 bases not matched to a gene; V was cut back by 3 bases and J by 5 bases. The CDR3: CASSSPGTDNEKLFF. DNA for the CDR3: TGTGCCAGCAGCTCCCCCGGGACAGACAATGAAAAACTGTTTTTT.

The V gene is TRBV30, the J gene TRBJ2-7; 8 nucleotides line up with TRBD1. The CDR3 spans 16 residues. CDR1 and CDR2 from the germline V gene are GTSNPN and SVGIG (reference sequence). V trimming: 0 bases; J trimming: 4 bases; junction bases outside the gene matches: 11. CDR3 region: CAWSVRGGQGGYEQYF. CDR3 in DNA: TGTGCCTGGAGTGTACGGGGTGGACAGGGAGGTTACGAGCAGTACTTC.

The chain carries TRBV29-1 and TRBJ1-3; 8 positions match TRBD1. The length of the CDR3 is 14 residues. V dropped 5 bases and J dropped 4; count of bases not matched to a gene: 7. Looked up from germline, CDR1 is SQVTM and CDR2 is ANQGSEA. The CDR3 DNA sequence: TGCAGCGTTTTTAGCCGGGACAGGGGAAACACCATATATTTT. This sequence encodes CSVFSRDRGNTIYF.

The chain joins TRBV13 to TRBJ2-1; D perhaps matches TRBD2 (6 bases). CDR1 and CDR2 (germline): PRHDT, FYEKMQ (reference sequence). V was pared by 1 base and J by 4 bases, with 11 bases between. This CDR3 spans 15 amino acids. The CDR3 nucleotides read TGTGCCAGCAGCTTAGAGACGGGAGCGTACAATGAGCAGTTCTTC. It encodes CASSLETGAYNEQFF.

The chain links TRBV19 to TRBJ2-2; the D gene is possibly TRBD2 (6 bases). Germline V gene data show CDR1 as LNHDA and CDR2 as SQIVND (reference sequence). Trimming took 7 bases from V and 3 from J, leaving 18 bases between them. The CDR3 is 16 amino acids. This chain's CDR3 is CASTLWAGTDTGELFF. CDR3 in DNA: TGTGCCAGTACCCTATGGGCGGGAACCGACACCGGGGAGCTGTTTTTT.

V usage is TRBV10-3 and J usage is TRBJ1-4, with 7 bases matching TRBD1. The germline CDR1 and CDR2 sequences are ENHRY and SYGVKD. The CDR3 is 13 residues long. The trim removed 3 bases at V and 8 bases at J, leaving 3 bases unmatched. This CDR3 is CAISERGREKLFF. The CDR3, as DNA: TGTGCCATCAGTGAAAGGGGGCGGGAAAAACTGTTTTTT.

The V and J genes are TRBV7-9 and TRBJ1-2; tentative D call: TRBD1 (6 bases). Per the germline V gene, CDR1 is SEHNR and CDR2 is FQNEAQ (reference sequence). CDR3 length: 16 residues. Trimming took 0 bases from V and 3 from J, leaving 14 bases between them. In DNA form, the CDR3 reads TGTGCCAGCAGCTTAGCGGGTAAAACAGGGCACTATGGCTACACCTTC. As protein: CASSLAGKTGHYGYTF.

The V call is TRBV10-1, the J call TRBJ2-1, with a possible D match to TRBD1 (6 bases). The CDR3 runs 17 residues. V lost 6 bases and J 0 bases, leaving 18 bases between the germline ends. Germline CDR1 reads WNHNN; CDR2 reads SYGVQD (reference sequence). The CDR3, as DNA: TGCGCCAGCAGCCAGGGTCCTACAGGGAGCTCCTACAATGAGCAGTTCTTC. This translates into CASSQGPTGSSYNEQFF.

The chain recombines TRBV6-6 with TRBJ1-4; TRBD1 matches 10 bases. Germline CDR1 reads MNHNY; CDR2 reads SVGAGI (reference sequence). V dropped 6 bases and J dropped 8; count of bases not matched to a gene: 6. The CDR3 has 14 residues. The CDR3 DNA follows: TGTGCCAGCAGCTTTCAGGGACAGGGGGAAAAACTGTTTTTT. Amino acids: CASSFQGQGEKLFF.

The V call is TRBV5-1, the J call TRBJ2-7, with D tentatively TRBD2 (6 bases). V lost 2 bases, J lost 2 bases, and 8 bases lay in between. CDR1 and CDR2 from the germline V gene are SGHRS and YFSETQ. This CDR3 comprises 13 residues. The CDR3: CASSFGGAYEQYF. In nucleotides, the CDR3 is TGCGCCAGCAGCTTCGGGGGAGCCTACGAGCAGTACTTC.

The chain employs TRBV29-1 and TRBJ2-3, with 8 bases matching TRBD1. Germline CDR1 reads SQVTM; CDR2 reads ANQGSEA. The CDR3 extends over 12 amino acids. J lost 3 bases, V lost 6 bases, and 2 bases had no gene match. The CDR3: CSVDRGTDTQYF. The CDR3, as DNA: TGCAGCGTCGACAGGGGAACAGATACGCAGTATTTT.

V usage is TRBV6-1 and J usage is TRBJ1-3, with 7 bases matching TRBD1. Looked up from germline, CDR1 is MNHNS and CDR2 is SASEGT. V shed 10 bases, J shed 0 bases, and the junction held 6 bases outside the gene matches. The CDR3 runs 14 residues. DNA for the CDR3: TGTGCCATCGGGACAGTCCTCTCTGGAAACACCATATATTTT. Its translation: CAIGTVLSGNTIYF.

The chain joins TRBV28 to TRBJ1-6; D gene ambiguous. Germline V gives CDR1 MDHEN, CDR2 SYDVKM. The CDR3 is 17 amino acids. Between the trimmed V and J ends, which lost 5 bases and 1 base, there was a span of 15 bases. The CDR3: CASSPDTRGSYNSPLHF. The CDR3 DNA is TGTGCCAGCAGTCCCGACACCCGTGGATCCTATAATTCACCCCTCCACTTT.